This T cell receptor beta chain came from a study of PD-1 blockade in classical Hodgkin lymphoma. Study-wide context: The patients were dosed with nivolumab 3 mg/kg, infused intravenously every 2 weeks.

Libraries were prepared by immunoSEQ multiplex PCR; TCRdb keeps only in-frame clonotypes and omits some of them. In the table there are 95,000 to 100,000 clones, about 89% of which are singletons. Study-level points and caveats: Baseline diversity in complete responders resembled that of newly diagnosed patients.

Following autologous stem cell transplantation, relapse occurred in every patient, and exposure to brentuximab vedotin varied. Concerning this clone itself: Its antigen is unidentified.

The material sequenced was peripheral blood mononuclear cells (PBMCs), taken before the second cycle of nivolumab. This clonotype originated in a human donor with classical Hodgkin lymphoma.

The DNA for the CDR3 is TGTGCCAGCAGAGCCGGGACAGGCTACAATGAGCAGTTCTTC. This gives the protein CASRAGTGYNEQFF. The chain employs TRBV2 and TRBJ2-1, with 8 bases identical to TRBD1. Germline V gives CDR1 SNHLY, CDR2 FYNNEI. CDR3 length equals 14 residues. V trimming: 6 bases; J trimming: 3 bases; junction bases outside the gene matches: 4.